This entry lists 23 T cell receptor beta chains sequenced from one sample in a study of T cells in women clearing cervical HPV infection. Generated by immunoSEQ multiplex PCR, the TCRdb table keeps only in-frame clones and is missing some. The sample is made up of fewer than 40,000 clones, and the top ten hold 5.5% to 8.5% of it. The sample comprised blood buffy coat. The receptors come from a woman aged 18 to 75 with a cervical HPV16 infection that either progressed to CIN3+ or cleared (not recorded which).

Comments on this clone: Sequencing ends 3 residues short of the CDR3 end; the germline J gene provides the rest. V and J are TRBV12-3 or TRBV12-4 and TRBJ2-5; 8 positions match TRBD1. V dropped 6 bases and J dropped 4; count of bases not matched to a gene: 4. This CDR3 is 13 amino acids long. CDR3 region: CASSQDRGETQYF. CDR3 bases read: TGTGCCAGCAGCCAAGACAGGGGAGAGACC.

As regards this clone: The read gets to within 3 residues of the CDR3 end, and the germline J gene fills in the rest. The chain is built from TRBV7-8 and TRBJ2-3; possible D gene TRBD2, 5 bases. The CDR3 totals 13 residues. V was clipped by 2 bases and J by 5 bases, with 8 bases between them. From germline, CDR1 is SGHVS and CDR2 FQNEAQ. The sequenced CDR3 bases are TGTGCCAGCAGCTTAATAAGCGGAGATACG. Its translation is CASSLISGDT. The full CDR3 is CASSLISGDTQYF.

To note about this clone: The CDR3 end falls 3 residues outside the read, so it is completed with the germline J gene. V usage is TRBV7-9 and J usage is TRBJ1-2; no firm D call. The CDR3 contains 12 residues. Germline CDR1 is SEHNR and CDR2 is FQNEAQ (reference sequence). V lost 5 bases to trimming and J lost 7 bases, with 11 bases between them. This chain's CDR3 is CASSPVRVGYTF. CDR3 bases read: TGTGCCAGCAGCCCGGTAAGGGTTGGC.

The DNA read from the CDR3 is TGCAGTGCTAGTTGGGTCGGCGGGGAC. Translation gives CSASWVGGD. The entire CDR3 reads CSASWVGGDAFF. The genes are TRBV20-1 and TRBJ1-1; perhaps TRBD1 as D (5 bases). The read falls 3 residues short of the CDR3 end, and the missing part is taken from the germline J gene. Per germline, CDR1 DFQATT and CDR2 SNEGSKA (reference sequence). This CDR3 has 12 amino acids.

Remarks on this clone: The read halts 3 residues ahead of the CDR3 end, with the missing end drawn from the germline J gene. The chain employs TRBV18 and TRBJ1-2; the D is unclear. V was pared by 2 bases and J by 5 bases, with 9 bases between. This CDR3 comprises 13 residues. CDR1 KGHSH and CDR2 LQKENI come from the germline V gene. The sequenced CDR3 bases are TGTGCCAGCTCACCAAGAGGCAGATATGGC. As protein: CASSPRGRYG. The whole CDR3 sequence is CASSPRGRYGYTF.

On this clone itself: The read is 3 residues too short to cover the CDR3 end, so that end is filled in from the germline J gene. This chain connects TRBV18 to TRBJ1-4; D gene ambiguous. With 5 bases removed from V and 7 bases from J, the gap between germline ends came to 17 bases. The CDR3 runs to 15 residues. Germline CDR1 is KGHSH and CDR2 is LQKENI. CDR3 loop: CASSERMREGEKLFF. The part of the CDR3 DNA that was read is TGTGCCAGCTCAGAAAGAATGCGCGAGGGTGAAAAA.

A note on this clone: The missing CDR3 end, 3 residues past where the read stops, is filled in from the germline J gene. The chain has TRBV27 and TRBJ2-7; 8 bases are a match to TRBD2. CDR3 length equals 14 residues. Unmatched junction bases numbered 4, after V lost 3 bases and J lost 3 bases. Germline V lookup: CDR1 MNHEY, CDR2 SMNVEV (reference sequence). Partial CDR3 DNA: TGTGCCAGCAGTTTCGGACTAGCCAGCTACGAG. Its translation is CASSFGLASYE. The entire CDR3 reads CASSFGLASYEQYF.

CDR3 loop: CSARAPSGEGETQYF. The part of the CDR3 DNA that was read is TGCAGTGCTAGAGCCCCTAGCGGGGAGGGAGAGACC. The chain employs TRBV20-1 and TRBJ2-5, with 9 bases identical to TRBD2. Coverage ceases 3 residues before the CDR3 finishes, and the germline J gene fills in the end. The CDR3 sequence is 15 residues long. The trim removed 1 base at V and 4 bases at J, leaving 7 bases unmatched. CDR1 and CDR2 from the germline V gene are DFQATT and SNEGSKA (reference sequence).

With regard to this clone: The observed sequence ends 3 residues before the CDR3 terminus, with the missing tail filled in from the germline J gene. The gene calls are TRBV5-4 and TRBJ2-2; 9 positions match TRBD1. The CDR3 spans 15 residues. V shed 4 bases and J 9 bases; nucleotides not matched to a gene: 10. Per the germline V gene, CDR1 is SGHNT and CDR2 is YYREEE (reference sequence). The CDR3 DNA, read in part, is TGTGCCAGCAGCACGGACCCCGGACAGGGGAGGGAG. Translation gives CASSTDPGQGRE. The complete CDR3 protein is CASSTDPGQGRELFF.

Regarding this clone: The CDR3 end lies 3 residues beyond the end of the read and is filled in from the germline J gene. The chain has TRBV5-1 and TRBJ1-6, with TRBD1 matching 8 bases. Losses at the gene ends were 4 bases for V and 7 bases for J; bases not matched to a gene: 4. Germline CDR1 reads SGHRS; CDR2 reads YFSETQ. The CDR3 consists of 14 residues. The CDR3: CASSQGAQNSPLHF. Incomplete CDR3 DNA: TGCGCCAGCAGCCAGGGGGCGCAAAATTCACCC.

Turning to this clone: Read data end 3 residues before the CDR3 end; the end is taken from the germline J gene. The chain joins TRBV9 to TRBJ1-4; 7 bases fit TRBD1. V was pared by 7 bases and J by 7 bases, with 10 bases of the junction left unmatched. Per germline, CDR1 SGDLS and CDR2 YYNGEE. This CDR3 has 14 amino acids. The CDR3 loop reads CASSTGARSEKLFF. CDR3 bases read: TGTGCCAGCTCTACAGGGGCGAGGAGTGAAAAA.

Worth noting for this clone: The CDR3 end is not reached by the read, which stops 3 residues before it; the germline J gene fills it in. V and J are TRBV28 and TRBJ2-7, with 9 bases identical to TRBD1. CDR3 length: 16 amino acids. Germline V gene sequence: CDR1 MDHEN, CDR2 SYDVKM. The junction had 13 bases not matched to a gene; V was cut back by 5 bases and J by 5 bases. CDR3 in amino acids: CASSVPGQGFSDEQYF. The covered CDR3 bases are TGTGCCAGCAGTGTACCGGGACAGGGTTTTTCTGACGAG.

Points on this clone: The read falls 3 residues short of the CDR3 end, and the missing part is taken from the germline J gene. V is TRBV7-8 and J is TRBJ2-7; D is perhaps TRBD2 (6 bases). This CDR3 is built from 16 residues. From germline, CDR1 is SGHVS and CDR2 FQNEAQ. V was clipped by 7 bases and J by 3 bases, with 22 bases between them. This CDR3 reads CASKRAGNSLGYEQYF. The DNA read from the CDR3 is TGTGCCAGCAAGCGGGCAGGAAACTCATTGGGCTACGAG.

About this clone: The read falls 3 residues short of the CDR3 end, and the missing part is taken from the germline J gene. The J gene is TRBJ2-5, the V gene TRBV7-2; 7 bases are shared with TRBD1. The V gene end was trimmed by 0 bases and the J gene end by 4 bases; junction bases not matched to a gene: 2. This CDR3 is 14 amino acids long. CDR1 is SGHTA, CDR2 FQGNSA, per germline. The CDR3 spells CASSLAPGGETQYF. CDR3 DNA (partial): TGTGCCAGCAGCTTAGCCCCAGGGGGAGAGACC.

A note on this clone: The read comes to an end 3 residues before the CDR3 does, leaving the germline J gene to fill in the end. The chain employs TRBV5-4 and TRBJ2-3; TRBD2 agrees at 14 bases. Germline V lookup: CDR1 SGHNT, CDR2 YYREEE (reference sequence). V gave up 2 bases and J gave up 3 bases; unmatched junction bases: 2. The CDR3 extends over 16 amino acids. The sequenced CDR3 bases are TGTGCCAGCAGCTTCCGGACTAGCGGGGGGACAGATACG. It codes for CASSFRTSGGTDT. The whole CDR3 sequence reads CASSFRTSGGTDTQYF.

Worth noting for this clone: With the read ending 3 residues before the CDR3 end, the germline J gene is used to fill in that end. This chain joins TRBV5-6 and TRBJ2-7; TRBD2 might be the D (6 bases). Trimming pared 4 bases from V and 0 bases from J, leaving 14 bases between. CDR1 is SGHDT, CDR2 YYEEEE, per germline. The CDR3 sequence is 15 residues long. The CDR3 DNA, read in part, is TGTGCCAGCAGCCCCTGGGGGGTTTACTCCTACGAG. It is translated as CASSPWGVYSYE. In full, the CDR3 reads CASSPWGVYSYEQYF.

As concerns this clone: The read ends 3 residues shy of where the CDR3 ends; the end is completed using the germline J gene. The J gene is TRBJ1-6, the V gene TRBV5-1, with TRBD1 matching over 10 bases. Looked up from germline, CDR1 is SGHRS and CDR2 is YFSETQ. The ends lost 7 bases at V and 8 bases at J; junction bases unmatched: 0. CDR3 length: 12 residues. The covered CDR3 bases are TGCGCCAGCGGACAGGGGGATTCACCC. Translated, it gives CASGQGDSP. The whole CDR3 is CASGQGDSPLHF.

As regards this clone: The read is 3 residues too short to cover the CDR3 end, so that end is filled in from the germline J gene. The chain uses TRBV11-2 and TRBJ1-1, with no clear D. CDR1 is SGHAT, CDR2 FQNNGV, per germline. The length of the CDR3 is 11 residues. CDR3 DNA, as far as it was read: TGTGCCAGCAGCTTTCACGGGTCG. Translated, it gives CASSFHGS. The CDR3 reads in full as CASSFHGSAFF.

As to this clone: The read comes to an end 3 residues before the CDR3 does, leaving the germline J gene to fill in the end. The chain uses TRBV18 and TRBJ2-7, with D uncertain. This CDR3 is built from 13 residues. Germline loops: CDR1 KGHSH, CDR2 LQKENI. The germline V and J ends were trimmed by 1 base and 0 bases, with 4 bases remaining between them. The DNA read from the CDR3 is TGTGCCAGCTCACCACAGGGCTCCTACGAG. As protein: CASSPQGSYE. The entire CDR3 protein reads CASSPQGSYEQYF.

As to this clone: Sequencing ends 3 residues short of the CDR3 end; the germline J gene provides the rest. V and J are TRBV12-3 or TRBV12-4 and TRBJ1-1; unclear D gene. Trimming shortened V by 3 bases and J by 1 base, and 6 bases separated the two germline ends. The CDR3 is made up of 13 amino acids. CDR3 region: CASSFEGNTEAFF. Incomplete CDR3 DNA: TGTGCCAGCAGTTTCGAGGGGAACACTGAA.

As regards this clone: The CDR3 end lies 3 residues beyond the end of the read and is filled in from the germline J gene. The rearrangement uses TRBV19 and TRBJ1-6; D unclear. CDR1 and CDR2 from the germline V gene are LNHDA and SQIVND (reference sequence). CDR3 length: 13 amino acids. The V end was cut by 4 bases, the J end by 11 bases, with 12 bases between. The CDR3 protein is CASSTSRLTPLHF. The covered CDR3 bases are TGTGCCAGTAGTACCTCAAGGCTGACACCC.

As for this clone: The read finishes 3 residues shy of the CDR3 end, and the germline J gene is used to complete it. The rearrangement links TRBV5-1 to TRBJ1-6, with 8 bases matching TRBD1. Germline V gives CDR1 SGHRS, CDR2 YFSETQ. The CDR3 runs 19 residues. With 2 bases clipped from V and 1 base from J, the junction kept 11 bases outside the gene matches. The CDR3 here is CASSFPNRTGRSYNSPLHF. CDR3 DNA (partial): TGCGCCAGCAGCTTTCCGAACCGGACAGGGAGGTCCTATAATTCACCC.

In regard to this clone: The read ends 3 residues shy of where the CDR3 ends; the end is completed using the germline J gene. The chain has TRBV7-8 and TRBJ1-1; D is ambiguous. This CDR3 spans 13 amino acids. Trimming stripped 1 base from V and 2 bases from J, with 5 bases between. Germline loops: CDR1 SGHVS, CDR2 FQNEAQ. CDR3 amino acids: CASSLDRNTEAFF. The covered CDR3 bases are TGTGCCAGCAGCTTAGACAGAAACACTGAA.